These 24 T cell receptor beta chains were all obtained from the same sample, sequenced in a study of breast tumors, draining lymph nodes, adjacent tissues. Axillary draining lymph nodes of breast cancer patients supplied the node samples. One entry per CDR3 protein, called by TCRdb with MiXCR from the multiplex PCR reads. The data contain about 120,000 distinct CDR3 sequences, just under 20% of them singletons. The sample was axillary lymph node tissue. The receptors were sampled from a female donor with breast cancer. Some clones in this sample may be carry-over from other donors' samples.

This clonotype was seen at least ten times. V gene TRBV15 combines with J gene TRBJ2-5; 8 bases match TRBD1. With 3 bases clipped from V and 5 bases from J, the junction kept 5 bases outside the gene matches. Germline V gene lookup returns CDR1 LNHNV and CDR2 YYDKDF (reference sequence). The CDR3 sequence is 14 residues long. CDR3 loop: CATSRDRVSETQYF. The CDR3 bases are TGTGCCACCAGCAGGGACAGGGTTTCCGAGACCCAGTACTTC.

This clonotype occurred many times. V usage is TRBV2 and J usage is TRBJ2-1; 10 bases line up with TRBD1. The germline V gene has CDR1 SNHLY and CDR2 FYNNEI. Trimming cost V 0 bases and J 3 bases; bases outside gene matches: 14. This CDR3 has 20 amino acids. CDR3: CASSEAKSVMGQGIYNEQFF. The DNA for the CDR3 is TGTGCCAGCAGTGAAGCGAAATCCGTTATGGGACAGGGGATCTACAATGAGCAGTTCTTC.

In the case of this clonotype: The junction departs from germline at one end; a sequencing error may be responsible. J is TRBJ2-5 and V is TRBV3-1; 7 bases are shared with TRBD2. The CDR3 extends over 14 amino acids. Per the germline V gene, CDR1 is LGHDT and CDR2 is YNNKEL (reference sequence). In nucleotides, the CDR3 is TGTGCCAGCGGCCAACGCGGGGGAGGGGAGACCCAGTACTTC. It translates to CASGQRGGGETQYF.

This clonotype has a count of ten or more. CDR3 in DNA: TGCGCCAGCAGCTTGGACAACTCTGGAAACACCATATATTTT. Its translation: CASSLDNSGNTIYF. V is TRBV5-1 and J is TRBJ1-3; no clear D. V shed 0 bases and J shed 0 bases, with 4 bases lying between them. Looked up from germline, CDR1 is SGHRS and CDR2 is YFSETQ. CDR3 length: 14 amino acids.

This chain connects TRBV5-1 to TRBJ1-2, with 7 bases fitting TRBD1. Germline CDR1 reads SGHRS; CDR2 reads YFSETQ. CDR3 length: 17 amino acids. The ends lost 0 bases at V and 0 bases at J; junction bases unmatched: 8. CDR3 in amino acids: CASSLGPPGQTNYGYTF. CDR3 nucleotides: TGCGCCAGCAGCTTGGGGCCCCCGGGACAGACTAACTATGGCTACACCTTC.

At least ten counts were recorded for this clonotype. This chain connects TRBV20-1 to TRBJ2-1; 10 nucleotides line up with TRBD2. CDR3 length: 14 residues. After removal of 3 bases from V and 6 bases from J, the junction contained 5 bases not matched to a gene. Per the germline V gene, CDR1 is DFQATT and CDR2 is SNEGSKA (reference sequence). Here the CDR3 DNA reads TGCAGTGCTAGTCCAAGCGGGAGGGTCAATGAGCAGTTCTTC. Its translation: CSASPSGRVNEQFF.

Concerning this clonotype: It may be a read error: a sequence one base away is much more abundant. CDR3 protein: CASSAAGEGYNEQFF. The CDR3 DNA is TGTGCCAGCAGCGCAGCGGGAGAGGGATACAATGAGCAGTTCTTC. V and J are TRBV9 and TRBJ2-1, with 8 bases identical to TRBD2. V was clipped by 3 bases and J by 4 bases; unmatched bases: 6. Per germline, CDR1 SGDLS and CDR2 YYNGEE. The CDR3 sequence is 15 residues long.

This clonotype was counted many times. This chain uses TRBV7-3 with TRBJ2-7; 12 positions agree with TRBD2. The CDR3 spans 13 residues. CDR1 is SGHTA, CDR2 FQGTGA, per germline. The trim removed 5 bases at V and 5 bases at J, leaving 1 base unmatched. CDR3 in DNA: TGTGCCAGCAGCAGGACTAGCGGGAACGAGCAGTACTTC. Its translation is CASSRTSGNEQYF.

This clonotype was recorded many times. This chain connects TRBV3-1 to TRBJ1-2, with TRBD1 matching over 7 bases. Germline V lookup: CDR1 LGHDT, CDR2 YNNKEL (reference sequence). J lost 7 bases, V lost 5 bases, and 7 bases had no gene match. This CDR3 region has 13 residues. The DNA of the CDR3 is TGTGCCAGCAGCTACACAGGGGTGGTTGGCTACACCTTC. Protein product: CASSYTGVVGYTF.

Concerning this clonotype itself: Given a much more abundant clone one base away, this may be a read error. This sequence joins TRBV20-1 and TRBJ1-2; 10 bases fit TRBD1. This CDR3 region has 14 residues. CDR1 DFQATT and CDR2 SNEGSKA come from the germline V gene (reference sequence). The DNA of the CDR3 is TGCAGTGCTAGAGTGACAGGGGGCGGCTATGGCAACACCTTC. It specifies CSARVTGGGYGNTF.

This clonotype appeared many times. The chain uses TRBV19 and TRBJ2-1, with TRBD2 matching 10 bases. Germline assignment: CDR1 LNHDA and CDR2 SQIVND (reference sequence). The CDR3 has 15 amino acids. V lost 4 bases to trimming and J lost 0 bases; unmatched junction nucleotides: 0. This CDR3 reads CASSRTSGSYNEQFF. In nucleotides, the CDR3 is TGTGCCAGTAGTAGGACTAGCGGCTCCTACAATGAGCAGTTCTTC.

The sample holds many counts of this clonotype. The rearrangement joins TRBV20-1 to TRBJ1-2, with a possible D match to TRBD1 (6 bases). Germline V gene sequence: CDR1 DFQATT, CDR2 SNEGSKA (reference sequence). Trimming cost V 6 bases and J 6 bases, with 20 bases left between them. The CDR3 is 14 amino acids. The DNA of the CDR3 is TGCAGTGCCCCAGTTAGGGGGGCGCAGGATGGCTACACCTTC. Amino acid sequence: CSAPVRGAQDGYTF.

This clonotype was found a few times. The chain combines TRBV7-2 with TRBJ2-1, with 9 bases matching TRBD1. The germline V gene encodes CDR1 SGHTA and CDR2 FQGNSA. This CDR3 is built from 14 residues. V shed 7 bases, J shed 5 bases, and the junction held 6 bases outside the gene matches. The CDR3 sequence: CASNGQGLNNEQFF. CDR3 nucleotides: TGTGCCAGCAATGGACAGGGGCTAAACAATGAGCAGTTCTTC.

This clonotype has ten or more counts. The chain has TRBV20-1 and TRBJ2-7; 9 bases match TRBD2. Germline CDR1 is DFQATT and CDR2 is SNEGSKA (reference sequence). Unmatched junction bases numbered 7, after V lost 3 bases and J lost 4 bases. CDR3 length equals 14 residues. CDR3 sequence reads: CSASILAGYYEQYF. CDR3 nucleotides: TGCAGTGCTAGTATCCTAGCGGGGTATTACGAGCAGTACTTC.

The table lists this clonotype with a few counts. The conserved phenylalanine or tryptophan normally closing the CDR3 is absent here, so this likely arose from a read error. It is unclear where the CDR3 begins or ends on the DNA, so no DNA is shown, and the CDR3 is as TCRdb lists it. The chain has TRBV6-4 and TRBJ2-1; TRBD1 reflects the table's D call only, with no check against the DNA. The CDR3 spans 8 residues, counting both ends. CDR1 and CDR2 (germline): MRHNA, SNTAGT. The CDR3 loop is CASSDPGG.

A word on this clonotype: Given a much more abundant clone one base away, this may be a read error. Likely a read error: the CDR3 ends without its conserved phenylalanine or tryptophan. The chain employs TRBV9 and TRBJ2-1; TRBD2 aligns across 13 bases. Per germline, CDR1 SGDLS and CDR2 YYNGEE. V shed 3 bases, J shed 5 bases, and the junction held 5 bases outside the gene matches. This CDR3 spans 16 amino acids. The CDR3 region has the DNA TGTGCCAGCAGCGCCATCGGACTAGCGGGGGACAATGAGCAGTTCCTC. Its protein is CASSAIGLAGDNEQFL.

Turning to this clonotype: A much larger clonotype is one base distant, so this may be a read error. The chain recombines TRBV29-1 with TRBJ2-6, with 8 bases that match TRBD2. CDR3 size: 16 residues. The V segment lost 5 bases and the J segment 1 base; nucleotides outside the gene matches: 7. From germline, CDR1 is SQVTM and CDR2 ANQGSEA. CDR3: CSVRLARVSGANVLTF. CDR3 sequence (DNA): TGCAGCGTTAGACTAGCGAGAGTTTCTGGGGCCAACGTCCTGACTTTC. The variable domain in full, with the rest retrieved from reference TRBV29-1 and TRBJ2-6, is SAVISQKPSRDICQRGTSLTIQCQVDSQVTMMFWYRQQPGQSLTLIATANQGSEATYESGFVIDKFPISRPNLTFSTLTVSNMSPEDSSIYLCSVRLARVSGANVLTFGAGSRLTVL.

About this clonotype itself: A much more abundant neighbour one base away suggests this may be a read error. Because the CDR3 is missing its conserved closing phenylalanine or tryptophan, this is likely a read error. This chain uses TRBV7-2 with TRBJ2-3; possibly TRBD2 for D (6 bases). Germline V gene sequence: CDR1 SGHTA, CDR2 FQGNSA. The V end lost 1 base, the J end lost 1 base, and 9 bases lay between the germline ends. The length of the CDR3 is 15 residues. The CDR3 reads CASSLVVAGTDTQYL. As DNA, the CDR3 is TGTGCCAGCAGCTTAGTTGTAGCGGGCACAGATACGCAGTATCTT.

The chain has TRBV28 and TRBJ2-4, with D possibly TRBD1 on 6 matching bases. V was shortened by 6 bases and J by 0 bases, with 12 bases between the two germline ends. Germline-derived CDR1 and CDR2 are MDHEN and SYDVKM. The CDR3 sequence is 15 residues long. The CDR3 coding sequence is TGTGCCAGCAGCCCGACAGGCCTAGCCAAAAACATTCAGTACTTC. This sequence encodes CASSPTGLAKNIQYF.

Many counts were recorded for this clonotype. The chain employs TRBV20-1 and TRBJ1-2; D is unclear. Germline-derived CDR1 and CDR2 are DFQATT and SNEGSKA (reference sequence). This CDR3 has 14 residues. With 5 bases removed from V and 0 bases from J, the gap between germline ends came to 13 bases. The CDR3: CSAPVDLSNYGYTF. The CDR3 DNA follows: TGCAGTGCTCCGGTGGACCTATCTAACTATGGCTACACCTTC.

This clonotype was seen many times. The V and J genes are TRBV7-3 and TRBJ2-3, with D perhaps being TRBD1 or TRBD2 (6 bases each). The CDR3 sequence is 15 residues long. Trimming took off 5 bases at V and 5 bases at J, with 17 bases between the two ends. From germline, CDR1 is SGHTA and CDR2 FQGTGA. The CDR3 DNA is TGTGCCAGCAGCCCAGAGGGGGGAGTTCTAGATACGCAGTATTTT. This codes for CASSPEGGVLDTQYF.

DNA for the CDR3: TGCAGTGCCACGGACAGGCCTTGGGATTCACCCCTCCACTTT. Translation: CSATDRPWDSPLHF. The chain is built from TRBV20-1 and TRBJ1-6, with 7 positions matching TRBD1. This CDR3 spans 14 amino acids. With 6 bases clipped from V and 8 bases from J, the junction kept 10 bases outside the gene matches. Germline assignment: CDR1 DFQATT and CDR2 SNEGSKA (reference sequence).

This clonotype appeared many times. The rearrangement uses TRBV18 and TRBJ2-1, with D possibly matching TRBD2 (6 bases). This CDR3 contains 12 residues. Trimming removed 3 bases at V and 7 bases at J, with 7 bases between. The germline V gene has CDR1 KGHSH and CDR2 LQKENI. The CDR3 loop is CASSPGGNEQFF. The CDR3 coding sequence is TGTGCCAGCTCACCTGGGGGGAATGAGCAGTTCTTC.

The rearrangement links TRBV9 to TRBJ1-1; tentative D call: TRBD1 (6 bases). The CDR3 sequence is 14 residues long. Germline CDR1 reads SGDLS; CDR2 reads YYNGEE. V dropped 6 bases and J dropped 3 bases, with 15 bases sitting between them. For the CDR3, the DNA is TGTGCCAGCAACGGGGGCGGGGGTGACACTGAAGCTTTCTTT. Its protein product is CASNGGGGDTEAFF.